These 7 T cell receptor beta chains were sequenced from one sample in a study of tumor-infiltrating lymphocytes in primary liver carcinoma. Bulk tissue was left unsorted, and RNA and DNA were co-extracted from 20-30 mg of it. The authors made TCR beta cDNA from 500 ng total RNA with a constant-region primer. Three-round nested multiplex PCR performed with slightly modified ARM-PCR produced the TCR beta libraries. Forward primers for TRBV1-TRBV30 and a C-beta reverse primer served the first two PCR rounds, at around 11 cycles each. TCRdb reprocessed the multiplex PCR reads via MiXCR and lists one record per CDR3 protein. The repertoire has about 74,000 distinct CDR3 sequences, almost 70% of them found once; the top ten carry 25% to 35%. Input material: liver tumor tissue from sampling region 4. Subset specified: tumor region T4, right-lateral pole. The receptors stem from a man aged 35 to 55 with primary liver carcinoma and hepatitis B virus infection.

In the case of this clonotype: One junction end disagrees with the germline gene, perhaps due to a read error. V usage is TRBV5-6 and J usage is TRBJ2-1; a weak D match, TRBD2 (5 bases). Germline CDR1 SGHDT, CDR2 YYEEEE. CDR3 length equals 15 residues. CDR3: CVSGLLTVSDNEQFF. The CDR3 DNA follows: TGTGTCAGCGGCTTGTTAACGGTGTCAGACAATGAGCAGTTCTTC.

The genes are TRBV6-5 and TRBJ2-5, with TRBD1 as a possible D gene (6 bases). V lost 7 bases and J 7 bases, leaving 13 bases between the germline ends. The CDR3 covers 12 residues. Germline V gene lookup returns CDR1 MNHEY and CDR2 SVGAGI. CDR3 loop: CASTYSTGTQYF. CDR3 nucleotides: TGTGCCAGCACTTATTCGACAGGGACCCAGTACTTC.

As for this clonotype: One end of the junction does not line up with germline, which may come from a read error. The chain links TRBV11-2 to TRBJ2-2, with D perhaps matching TRBD1 (6 bases). Germline lookup yields CDR1 SGHAT and CDR2 FQNNGV. This CDR3 region has 17 residues. CDR3 sequence (DNA): TGTGCCAGCAGCTTTGATCTGAACAGGGTCGGCACCGGGGAGTTGTTTTTT. Protein sequence: CASSFDLNRVGTGELFF.

As regards this clonotype: The final CDR3 position lacks the conserved phenylalanine or tryptophan, pointing to a likely read error. The chain has TRBV14 and TRBJ2-7; D is tentatively TRBD1 or TRBD2 (5 bases each). The CDR3 covers 13 residues. Germline CDR1 SGHDN, CDR2 FVKESK. The CDR3 loop is CVSSSGPLREQYL. The CDR3 DNA follows: TGTGTCAGCAGCTCGGGACCCCTGAGGGAGCAGTACCTC.

Worth noting for this clonotype: A read error may be the cause here, since a much bigger clone is one base away. V and J are TRBV10-3 and TRBJ2-1; TRBD2 is a possible D gene (7 bases). The germline gives CDR1 ENHRY, CDR2 SYGVKD. The germline V and J ends were trimmed by 6 bases and 8 bases, with 11 bases remaining between them. The CDR3 sequence is 12 residues long. The CDR3 coding sequence is TGTGCCATCAGAGGGGGGGGGGATGAGCAGTTCTTC. Residues: CAIRGGGDEQFF.

This clonotype showed up many times. The chain employs TRBV14 and TRBJ2-5; D possibly uses TRBD1 or TRBD2 (5 bases each). The germline gives CDR1 SGHDN, CDR2 FVKESK. The ends were cut back, 4 bases at V and 1 base at J, with 13 bases in the middle. This CDR3 is 15 amino acids long. In DNA, the CDR3 is TGTGCCAGCAGCCTAGACCCGGGACCCCAAGAGACCCAGTACTTC. Its translation is CASSLDPGPQETQYF. Full variable domain (missing parts from reference TRBV14 and TRBJ2-5): EAGVTQFPSHSVIEKGQTVTLRCDPISGHDNLYWYRRVMGKEIKFLLHFVKESKQDESGMPNNRFLAERTGGTYSTLKVQPAELEDSGVYFCASSLDPGPQETQYFGPGTRLLVL.

This clonotype was found many times. The chain has TRBV28 and TRBJ2-7; 7 nucleotides align to TRBD1. CDR3 size: 14 residues. V shed 7 bases, J shed 2 bases, and the junction held 8 bases outside the gene matches. Germline V gene data show CDR1 as MDHEN and CDR2 as SYDVKM. The CDR3 here is CASTTQGEAYEQYF. The DNA for the CDR3 is TGTGCCAGCACCACGCAGGGGGAAGCCTACGAGCAGTACTTC. Full variable domain (missing parts from reference TRBV28 and TRBJ2-7): DVKVTQSSRYLVKRTGEKVFLECVQDMDHENMFWYRQDPGLGLRLIYFSYDVKMKEKGDIPEGYSVSREKKERFSLILESASTNQTSMYLCASTTQGEAYEQYFGPGTRLTVT.